This TCR beta chain appears in the sequencing data of a study of OX40 agonist ivuxolimab in advanced cancers. Looking at the study overall: Three individuals attained partial responses, comprising one hepatocellular carcinoma case and two cutaneous melanoma cases.

This table comes from immunoSEQ multiplex PCR, and its TCRdb copy is limited to in-frame clones, with some not included. Seen here are 75,000 to 100,000 clones, around 86% observed once, and the top ten hold about 1.9%. V lost 4 bases, J lost 9 bases, and 8 bases stayed unmatched. CDR3 length equals 15 residues. Germline loops: CDR1 SNHLY, CDR2 FYNNEI. Patients were ruled out by autoimmune disease history or systemic immunosuppression. As for this clone: Its cognate antigen is unknown.

Study outcomes and limitations: Compared with CD4+, CD8+ T cells on average had more expanded clones. At 0.1-3.0 mg/kg, partial responders had clonal expansion among the lowest observed.

The chain joins TRBV2 to TRBJ1-6, with 8 positions matching TRBD1. Sequenced here: CD4+ or CD8+ T cells sorted from blood, sampled in a trial of the OX40 agonist ivuxolimab. This clonotype originated in an adult with an advanced solid tumor such as melanoma, head and neck, liver or kidney cancer. CDR3 nucleotides: TGTGCCAGCAGTGCCAGACAGGGGAACATTTCACCCCTCCACTTT. Residues: CASSARQGNISPLHF.